This T cell receptor beta chain was found in a study of T-cell memory formation after mild COVID-19 (dated by TCRdb to the early 2020s). Turning to the overall study: TCR sequence clusters from the two donors were found to be largely donor specific. The cohort was made up of two young adult volunteers, one female and one male, who were previously healthy. In two donors, T-cell clones that expanded and contracted after mild COVID-19 were followed by sequencing TCRalpha and TCRbeta repertoires longitudinally.

Ficoll-Paque density gradient centrifugation was the method used to isolate PBMCs. The listed sequencing device is Illumina NovaSeq 6000. TCRalpha and TCRbeta cDNA libraries were built by 5'RACE with constant-segment primers, adding sample barcodes and unique molecular identifiers. RNA was extracted from every sample with Trizol reagent. Libraries were amplified in two PCR steps, with a second sample barcode and Illumina TruSeq adapters added in the second step. Sequencing of the libraries was done on an Illumina NovaSeq, producing 2 x 150 bp paired-end reads. Per the original workflow: Reads were demultiplexed and collapsed into UMI-guided consensus sequences with migec v1.2.7. Using mixcr v2.1.11, UMI consensuses were aligned to TRA and TRB V and J templates and then assembled into clonotypes. A clonotype was counted as expanded or contracted only if both edgeR and NoisET called the change significant, with noise models trained on biological replicates. For edgeR calls, the thresholds were a false discovery rate-adjusted p below 0.01 and a log2 fold-change of 1. As an exploratory analysis of dynamics, max-normalized trajectories of the 1000 most abundant clonotypes were examined with PCA combined with hierarchical clustering. Separately sequenced CD4+ and CD8+ repertoires were used to assign the CD4 or CD8 phenotype of responding clones. TCRdb reworked the public reads: Q25 trimming with fastp, MiXCR clone assembly, productive beta chains retained. Identical CDR3 protein sequences are pooled into one entry, listed with their most common genes and DNA. The authors' filters were not applied to this entry. The sample contains hundreds of thousands of distinct CDR3 sequences, around a quarter of them found a single time. The ten largest clones capture 9.5% to 15% of the sample.

V and J are trimmed by 6 bases and 0 bases, and the gene matches miss 8 bases of the junction. Per the germline V gene (reference sequence), DFQATT is the CDR1 and SNEGSKA is the CDR2. CDR3 length: 15 amino acids, cysteine to phenylalanine. Only the CDR3 part of the read is kept: 45 bases, read in frame from the first base. This clonotype has a handful of counts. The target of this receptor is not known. Within one base of it there is no much larger clone, and no base qualities were kept. General study outcomes and caveats: The second-wave clones that peaked on day 37 were not confirmed to be SARS-CoV-2 specific. From day 15 to 85, contracting clones showed balanced CD4/CD8 phenotypes, whereas a second wave of clones that expanded from day 15 to 37 leaned towards CD4+. Contracting CD4+ clones appeared mostly in the CM and EM memory subsets, whereas CD8+ clones were enriched in EMRA. Only a couple of mild cases were covered by the study, and larger cohorts that include severe cases with pre-infection samples were considered necessary. The detection of some responding clones in pre-infection memory suggests that pre-existing cross-reactive memory T cells joined the SARS-CoV-2 response.

Input material: PBMCs or a T cell subset sorted from them (not recorded which). Here the chain combines TRBV20-1 and TRBJ2-7, and TRBD1 matches 10 of the central bases. The receptor was derived from an adult woman who had mild COVID-19 (a few samples of this study predate the infection). The sample titles of this study are shuffled in the database, so cell type and time point are left out; the donor was told from shared clones. The base sequence is TGCAGTGCCCAATGGGGACAGGGGAGCTCCTACGAGCAGTACTTC. It encodes CSAQWGQGSSYEQYF.